The 11 T cell receptor beta chains reported below all come from one sample, sequenced in a study of blood T cell repertoires in COVID-19. TCRdb keeps only in-frame clones here, not all; method: immunoSEQ multiplex PCR. Among some 200,000 clones, more than 75% were seen once, and the ten largest hold about 6%. The sequenced material came from peripheral blood. The receptors stem from a man older than 75 with acute or convalescent COVID-19.

V is TRBV5-1 and J is TRBJ2-7, with TRBD1 identical over 7 bases. Germline trimming cut 5 bases from V and 5 bases from J; bases unmatched to any gene: 7. The germline CDR1 and CDR2 sequences are SGHRS and YFSETQ. The CDR3 covers 13 residues. The CDR3 region is CASSLGQANEQYF. The CDR3 nucleotides read TGCGCCAGCAGTCTTGGACAGGCGAACGAGCAGTACTTC.

This chain links TRBV4-1 with TRBJ1-3, with D perhaps TRBD1 (6 bases). Trimming stripped 1 base from V and 4 bases from J, with 11 bases between. The V gene's germline CDR1 is MGHRA and CDR2 YSYEKL. The CDR3 runs 15 residues. The CDR3 loop reads CASSQVTGIGNTIYF. The CDR3 coding sequence is TGCGCCAGCAGCCAAGTGACAGGTATCGGAAACACCATATATTTT.

This clone turned up a few times. The CDR3 DNA follows: TGTGCCAGCAGCTCGGGAGGTTCCTACAATGAGCAGTTCTTC. Translating it yields CASSSGGSYNEQFF. The chain recombines TRBV5-4 with TRBJ2-1, with 7 bases fitting TRBD2. CDR1 is SGHNT, CDR2 YYREEE, per germline (reference sequence). This CDR3 spans 14 amino acids. J gave up 1 base and V 3 bases, and 1 base lay outside the gene matches.

The chain carries TRBV5-1 and TRBJ2-1; 10 bases agree with TRBD2. The ends lost 4 bases at V and 6 bases at J; junction bases unmatched: 4. The CDR3 is 14 amino acids. Germline CDR1 SGHRS, CDR2 YFSETQ. The CDR3 sequence: CASSAGLARNEQFF. In nucleotides, the CDR3 is TGCGCCAGCAGCGCGGGACTAGCGCGCAATGAGCAGTTCTTC.

This chain uses TRBV10-3 with TRBJ1-2; TRBD1 matches at 7 bases. CDR1 is ENHRY, CDR2 SYGVKD, per germline. V dropped 6 bases and J dropped 6; count of bases not matched to a gene: 13. The CDR3 covers 15 residues. The CDR3, as DNA: TGTGCCATCAGGAGACCGGGGACAGAGATTGATGGCTACACCTTC. This encodes CAIRRPGTEIDGYTF.

V usage is TRBV5-8 and J usage is TRBJ1-5; TRBD1 might be the D (6 bases). V was cut by 0 bases and J by 4 bases, with 11 bases left in between. CDR3 length equals 15 residues. CDR1 is SGHTS and CDR2 is YDEGEE in the germline V gene. The CDR3 bases are TGTGCCAGCAGCTTGGCTGGGGGCTTTAATCAGCCCCAGCATTTT. Protein: CASSLAGGFNQPQHF.

The gene calls are TRBV28 and TRBJ2-2; perhaps TRBD2 as D (7 bases). This CDR3 is built from 17 residues. Trimming shortened V by 6 bases and J by 6 bases, and 23 bases separated the two germline ends. Germline lookup yields CDR1 MDHEN and CDR2 SYDVKM. CDR3: CASSPSVGGGPSGELFF. The CDR3 nucleotides are TGTGCCAGCAGCCCCTCCGTAGGGGGAGGGCCCTCCGGGGAGCTGTTTTTT.

This chain joins TRBV6-6 and TRBJ2-7, with 9 bases identical to TRBD1. The germline gives CDR1 MNHNY, CDR2 SVGAGI (reference sequence). V lost 5 bases, J lost 3 bases, and 2 bases stayed unmatched. The CDR3 sequence is 13 residues long. CDR3 amino acids: CASSTDRGYEQYV. DNA of the CDR3: TGTGCCAGCAGTACGGACAGGGGCTACGAGCAGTACGTC.

The chain joins TRBV19 to TRBJ1-3; 9 bases are shared with TRBD1. Per germline, CDR1 LNHDA and CDR2 SQIVND (reference sequence). The J segment lost 1 base and the V segment lost 4 bases, leaving 5 bases of the junction unmatched. This CDR3 has 16 amino acids. For the CDR3, the DNA is TGTGCCAGTAGTAAGGGACAGGGATTTTCTGGAAACACCATATATTTT. Amino acid sequence: CASSKGQGFSGNTIYF. Supplemented by reference TRBV19 and TRBJ1-3, the full variable domain reads DGGITQSPKYLFRKEGQNVTLSCEQNLNHDAMYWYRQDPGQGLRLIYYSQIVNDFQKGDIAEGYSVSREKKESFPLTVTSAQKNPTAFYLCASSKGQGFSGNTIYFGEGSWLTVV.

The V call is TRBV20-1, the J call TRBJ2-4; 11 bases are a match to TRBD2. The junction had 9 bases not matched to a gene; V was cut back by 3 bases and J by 5 bases. CDR3 size: 16 residues. Germline assignment: CDR1 DFQATT and CDR2 SNEGSKA (reference sequence). The DNA of the CDR3 is TGCAGTGCTAGTGTACAAATAGCGGGAGGGGAAAACATTCAGTACTTC. This codes for CSASVQIAGGENIQYF.

The chain has TRBV7-9 and TRBJ1-1; D is ambiguous. Germline V gene data show CDR1 as SEHNR and CDR2 as FQNEAQ (reference sequence). The CDR3 totals 14 residues. Trimming left V 0 bases short and J 2 bases short, with 7 bases between. CDR3 loop: CASSLALTNTEAFF. DNA for the CDR3: TGTGCCAGCAGCTTAGCGCTAACCAACACTGAAGCTTTCTTT.